The subject of this entry is one T cell receptor (beta chain). This clone has only a few counts. Its antigen is unknown. Nothing much larger sits one base from this clone, and base qualities are not available. This sample was included in a study of sequential checkpoint blockade in melanoma (dated by TCRdb to about 2019). As for the study more broadly: In a 1:1 randomization, patients received either first-line nivolumab then ipilimumab (arm A) or ipilimumab then nivolumab (arm B). Maintenance nivolumab came after both trial sequences. For around 21 patients, matched tumor biopsies were obtained before treatment and at week 13, following single-agent nivolumab (arm A) or ipilimumab (arm B). DNA from about a hundred pretreatment melanoma tumor samples was subjected to TCRbeta immunosequencing. The same lesion was the source of roughly 80% of the matched pre- and post-treatment tumor biopsy pairs.

The paper's findings and limits, for the study overall: Tumor T-cell fraction and clonality correlated with PD-L1 staining and CD8+ T-cell counts but not with mutational load. Achieving clinical benefit was about 30 times more likely for patients whose tumor T-cell fraction and clonality increased by week 13. Among patients in arm A, the nivolumab-first arm, pretreatment tumor TIL clonality was associated with response (P = .04). Small sample sizes and reduced statistical power limited the within-arm analyses of tumor T-cell fraction. Validation of the response-prediction model combining TCR metrics and mutation burden is needed in larger, independent patient cohorts.

Looking up the germline V gene yields CDR1 MNHGY and CDR2 SAAAGT. Counted from cysteine to phenylalanine, this CDR3 has 12 amino acids. Only the CDR3 DNA is retained, 36 bases long and in frame from the first base. The junction shows trimming of 10 bases on V and 6 bases on J, and the gene matches do not reach 7 bases of it. The immunoSEQ Assay was used to immunosequence TCRbeta CDR3 regions from genomic DNA. Before high-throughput sequencing, the genomic DNA was amplified using bias-controlled multiplex PCR. The published analysis was carried out like this. To quantify the absolute abundance of each unique TCRbeta CDR3 region, the sequences were collapsed and filtered. Clonality, defined as 1 minus Pielou's evenness, was calculated using only productive rearrangements. To compute tumor T-cell fraction, TCRbeta template counts were normalized to usable DNA, with usable DNA estimated from several housekeeping genes. Clones with significantly greater frequencies in on-treatment versus baseline samples were identified using a previously published method. TCRdb stores this immuneACCESS table with in-frame sequences only. Part of the clones is absent; in the studies checked, under half of the shortfall reflects unresolved V genes, and no reason is known for the rest. The V and J calls and clone size were taken over from that table, and D and trimming were inferred from the DNA. This sample has 3,400 or so clones in its table, and approximately 20% of those were observed once. Together, the top ten hold roughly a quarter of the sample.

The sample's treatment or condition label is to be understood as: randomized to nivolumab then ipilimumab (arm A) or the reverse (arm B). None of the trial patients had been given prior DNA-damaging chemotherapy. Samples came from patients with melanoma in CheckMate 064, a randomized, open-label phase II trial of sequential checkpoint blockade. Genomic DNA from formalin-fixed paraffin-embedded (FFPE) tissue samples served as the input for tumor TCR sequencing. The source was tumor tissue (inferred from file names), collected from a patient given nivolumab and ipilimumab in sequence. The rearrangement joined TRBV6-8 to TRBJ2-7; TRBD1 fits 9 bases in the junction. The sequence derives from a human donor with melanoma. Here the CDR3 is given as CAITKDRGEQYF. The sequenced DNA: TGTGCCATCACCAAGGACAGGGGCGAGCAGTACTTC.